This T cell receptor (beta chain) was identified during a study of T cells after yellow fever vaccination. Study at large: Preparation of the low-cell-number fractions used SMART-Seq v4 Ultra Low Input. Study results and caveats: FACS-sorted repertoires might harbor abundant contaminating clonotypes from the bulk population. Subsequent booster samples again held most clones from primary vaccination (roughly 96% CD4, approximately 85% CD8).

This clonotype was seen many times. The antigen remains unidentified. UMIs were added to TCR cDNA along with a universal primer site when it was made by 5'RACE template switching. TCRdb used MiXCR to reprocess the 5' RACE reads, holding one entry per CDR3 protein. This sample has around 590,000 distinct CDR3 sequences, with roughly 12% found just once. There are 18 residues in the CDR3. Germline V gene lookup returns CDR1 MNHEY and CDR2 SVGEGT. V gave up 3 bases and J gave up 7 bases, with 25 bases separating them. The input for sequencing was PBMCs, taken on the day of the yellow fever booster vaccination. The V gene is TRBV6-2 or TRBV6-3, the J gene TRBJ2-1; tentatively, D is TRBD2 (5 bases). The TCR originated in a man aged 25-40 years who received the YFV17D yellow fever vaccine. The chain's CDR3 is CASSYQGLRGPGHNEQFF. CDR3 nucleotides: TGTGCCAGCAGTTATCAAGGTCTCCGGGGTCCGGGCCATAATGAGCAGTTCTTC.